This TCR beta chain was identified in a study of glioma-infiltrating T cells after dendritic cell vaccination. Study as a whole: The vaccine used monocyte-derived dendritic cells pulsed overnight with autologous tumor lysate. At biweekly intervals, patients got three intradermal dendritic cell vaccine injections.

The data were produced by immunoSEQ multiplex PCR, yet TCRdb's version contains in-frame clones alone and is incomplete. The sample has about 82,000 clones, approximately 90% seen once; the top ten hold 3.2%. This receptor was identified in a human donor with glioblastoma. The sample in question was blood, obtained before dendritic cell vaccination.

DNA for the CDR3: TGTGCCAGCAACCCGACAGACAACCTTAACACTGAAGCTTTCTTT. Translating it yields CASNPTDNLNTEAFF. This rearrangement joins TRBV6-5 to TRBJ1-1; possible D gene TRBD1, 5 bases. Germline assignment: CDR1 MNHEY and CDR2 SVGAGI. CDR3 length: 15 residues. V was shortened by 7 bases and J by 2 bases, with 17 bases between the two germline ends.